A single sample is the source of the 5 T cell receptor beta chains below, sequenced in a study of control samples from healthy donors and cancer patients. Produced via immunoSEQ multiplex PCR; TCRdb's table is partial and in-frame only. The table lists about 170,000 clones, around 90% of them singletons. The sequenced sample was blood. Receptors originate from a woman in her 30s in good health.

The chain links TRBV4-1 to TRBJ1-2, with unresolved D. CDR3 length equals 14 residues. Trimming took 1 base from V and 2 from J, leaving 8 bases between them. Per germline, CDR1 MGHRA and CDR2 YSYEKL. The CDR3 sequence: CASSQADGNYGYTF. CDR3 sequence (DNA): TGCGCCAGCAGCCAAGCCGACGGAAACTATGGCTACACCTTC.

The CDR3 DNA reads as TGTGCCAGCACGACTAGCGGGAGGGCCCACGGGGAGCTGTTTTTT. Amino acid sequence: CASTTSGRAHGELFF. This chain connects TRBV3-1 (or the pseudogene TRBV3-2) to TRBJ2-2; 14 positions match TRBD2. V lost 7 bases, J lost 7 bases, and 5 bases stayed unmatched. The CDR3 contains 15 residues. Germline loops: CDR1 LGHDT, CDR2 YNNKEL (reference sequence).

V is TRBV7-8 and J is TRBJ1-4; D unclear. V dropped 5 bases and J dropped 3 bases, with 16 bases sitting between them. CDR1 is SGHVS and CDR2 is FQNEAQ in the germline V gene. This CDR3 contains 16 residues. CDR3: CASSQRTGRANEKLFF. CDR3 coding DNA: TGTGCCAGCAGCCAACGGACGGGGAGGGCTAATGAAAAACTGTTTTTT.

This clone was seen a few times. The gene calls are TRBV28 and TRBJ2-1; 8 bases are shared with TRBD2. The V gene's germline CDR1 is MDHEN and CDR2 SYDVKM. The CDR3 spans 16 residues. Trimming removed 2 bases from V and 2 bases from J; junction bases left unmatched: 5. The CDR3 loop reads CASSLAAGAAYNEQFF. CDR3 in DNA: TGTGCCAGCAGTTTAGCAGCGGGAGCGGCCTACAATGAGCAGTTCTTC.

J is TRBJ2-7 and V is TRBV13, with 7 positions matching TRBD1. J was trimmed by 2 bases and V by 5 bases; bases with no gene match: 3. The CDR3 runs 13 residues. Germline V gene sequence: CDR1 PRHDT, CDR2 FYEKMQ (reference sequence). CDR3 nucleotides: TGTGCCAGCAGCGCCGACAGGGCCTACGAGCAGTACTTC. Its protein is CASSADRAYEQYF.